This T cell receptor beta chain was obtained from a study of T cells in Graves' hyperthyroidism and ophthalmopathy. From RNA transcripts, TCR beta CDR3 regions were amplified. In the first-round RT-PCR of the TCR CDR3, the HTBI primer set was used. TCRdb reanalysed the multiplex PCR reads using MiXCR and keeps one entry per CDR3 protein. The sample carries some 620,000 distinct CDR3 sequences, 15% to 20% recorded once. Over 18 months, lack of ophthalmopathy progression marked Graves' hyperthyroidism as stable. Investigators excluded patients with uncontrolled infection, other autoimmune disease, pregnancy or lactation. CDR3 length: 15 residues. CDR1 and CDR2 from the germline V gene are SGHRS and YFSETQ. V lost 5 bases and J lost 5; bases outside the gene matches: 11. This clonotype was seen ten or more times.

The receptor comes from a young woman with Graves' hyperthyroidism. The J gene is TRBJ2-7, the V gene TRBV5-1; TRBD2 matches 9 bases. Input material: blood. The CDR3 loop is CASRANSGSYHEQYF. The CDR3 DNA reads as TGCGCCAGCAGGGCTAATAGCGGGAGTTACCACGAGCAGTACTTC.